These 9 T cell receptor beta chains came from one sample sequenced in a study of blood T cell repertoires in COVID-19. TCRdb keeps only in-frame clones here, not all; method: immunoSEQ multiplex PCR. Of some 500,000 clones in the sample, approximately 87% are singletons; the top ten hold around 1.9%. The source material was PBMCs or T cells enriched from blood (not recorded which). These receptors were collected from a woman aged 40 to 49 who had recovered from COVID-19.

The CDR3 DNA reads TGCGCCAGCAGCTGGGGGACAGGGGGTGATTCACCCCTCCACTTT. Translation: CASSWGTGGDSPLHF. V is TRBV5-1 and J is TRBJ1-6; 11 bases match TRBD1. The junction had 4 bases not matched to a gene; V was cut back by 3 bases and J by 8 bases. Germline loops: CDR1 SGHRS, CDR2 YFSETQ. The CDR3 has 15 residues.

CDR3 loop: CASSTHSSGRRDEQFF. Here the CDR3 DNA reads TGTGCCAGCAGTACCCACTCCAGCGGGAGACGCGATGAGCAGTTCTTC. The chain carries TRBV2 and TRBJ2-1; TRBD2 agrees at 8 bases. V shed 5 bases, J shed 8 bases, and the junction held 14 bases outside the gene matches. The CDR3 extends over 16 amino acids. CDR1 SNHLY and CDR2 FYNNEI come from the germline V gene.

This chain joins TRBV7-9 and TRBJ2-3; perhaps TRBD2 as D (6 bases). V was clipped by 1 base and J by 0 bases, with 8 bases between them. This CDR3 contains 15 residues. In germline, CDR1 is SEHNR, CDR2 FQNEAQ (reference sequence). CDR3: CASSLVADSTDTQYF. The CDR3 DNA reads TGTGCCAGCAGCTTAGTAGCGGATAGCACAGATACGCAGTATTTT.

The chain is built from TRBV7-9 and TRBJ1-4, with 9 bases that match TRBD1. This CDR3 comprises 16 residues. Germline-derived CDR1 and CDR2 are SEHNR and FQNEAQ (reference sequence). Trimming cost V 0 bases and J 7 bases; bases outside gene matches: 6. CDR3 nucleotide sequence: TGTGCCAGCAGCTTAGCCGGGACAGGGATTGCTGAAAAACTGTTTTTT. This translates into CASSLAGTGIAEKLFF.

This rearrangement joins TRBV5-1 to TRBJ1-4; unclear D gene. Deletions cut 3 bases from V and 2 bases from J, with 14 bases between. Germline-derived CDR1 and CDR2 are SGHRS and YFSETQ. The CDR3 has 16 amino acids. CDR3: CASSSGNLGTNEKLFF. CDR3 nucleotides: TGCGCCAGCAGCTCGGGAAACCTGGGGACTAATGAAAAACTGTTTTTT.

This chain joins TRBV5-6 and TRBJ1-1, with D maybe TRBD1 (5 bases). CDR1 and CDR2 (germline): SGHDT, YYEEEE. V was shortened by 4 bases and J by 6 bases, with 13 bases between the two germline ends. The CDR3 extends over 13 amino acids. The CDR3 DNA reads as TGTGCCAGCAGCACACAGGCTTACGCTGAAGCTTTCTTT. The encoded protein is CASSTQAYAEAFF.

The CDR3 protein is CASSPSRGDITPQHF. CDR3 sequence (DNA): TGTGCCAGCTCACCGAGCAGGGGGGACATCACGCCCCAGCATTTT. The genes are TRBV18 and TRBJ1-5; 7 bases match TRBD1. V dropped 3 bases and J dropped 9; count of bases not matched to a gene: 11. CDR1 is KGHSH, CDR2 LQKENI, per germline. The CDR3 loop spans 15 amino acids.

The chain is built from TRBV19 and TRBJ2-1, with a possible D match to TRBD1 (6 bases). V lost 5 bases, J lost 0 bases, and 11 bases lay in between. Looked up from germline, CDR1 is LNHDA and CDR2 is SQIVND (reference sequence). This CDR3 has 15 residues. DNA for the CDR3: TGTGCCAGTAGTCCCGAGGGGGACTCCTACAATGAGCAGTTCTTC. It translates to CASSPEGDSYNEQFF.

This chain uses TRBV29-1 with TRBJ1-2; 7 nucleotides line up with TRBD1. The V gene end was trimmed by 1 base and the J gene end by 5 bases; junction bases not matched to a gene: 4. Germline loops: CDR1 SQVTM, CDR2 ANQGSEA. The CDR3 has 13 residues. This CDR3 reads CSVEVGDSYGYTF. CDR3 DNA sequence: TGCAGCGTTGAAGTTGGGGACAGTTATGGCTACACCTTC.